One and the same sample provided the 22 T cell receptor beta chains below, sequenced in a study of blood T cell repertoires in COVID-19. Method: immunoSEQ multiplex PCR; TCRdb's copy keeps in-frame clones and lacks some. This sample carries more than 55,000 clones, roughly 80% of them seen once, and the ten largest clones take 9% to 10%. Specimen: peripheral blood. These TCRs come from a woman older than 75 with acute or convalescent COVID-19.

The chain combines TRBV5-1 with TRBJ1-3, with 11 bases that match TRBD1. The germline V gene has CDR1 SGHRS and CDR2 YFSETQ. V lost 2 bases to trimming and J lost 3 bases; unmatched junction nucleotides: 4. The CDR3 has 16 residues. CDR3 nucleotide sequence: TGCGCCAGCAGCTTAGGACAGGGGGCGATTGGAAACACCATATATTTT. This translates into CASSLGQGAIGNTIYF. The full variable domain, in which reference TRBV5-1 and TRBJ1-3 provide the parts outside the CDR3, is KAGVTQTPRYLIKTRGQQVTLSCSPISGHRSVSWYQQTPGQGLQFLFEYFSETQRNKGNFPGRFSGRQFSNSRSEMNVSTLELGDSALYLCASSLGQGAIGNTIYFGEGSWLTVV.

The V gene is TRBV20-1, the J gene TRBJ2-7, with a possible D match to TRBD2 (6 bases). The germline V and J ends were trimmed by 3 bases and 1 base, with 13 bases remaining between them. The CDR3 covers 14 residues. Germline V gene lookup returns CDR1 DFQATT and CDR2 SNEGSKA (reference sequence). CDR3: CSASGGVRSYEQYF. DNA for the CDR3: TGCAGTGCTAGTGGCGGGGTAAGGTCCTACGAGCAGTACTTC.

CDR3: CASSHRDREEKLFF. The DNA of the CDR3 is TGTGCCAGCAGCCACCGGGACAGGGAAGAAAAACTGTTTTTT. The rearrangement uses TRBV14 and TRBJ1-4; 9 nucleotides line up with TRBD1. This CDR3 has 14 amino acids. The germline CDR1 and CDR2 sequences are SGHDN and FVKESK. V lost 3 bases and J lost 8; bases outside the gene matches: 4.

Comments on this clone: This same CDR3 is encoded by further DNA sequences in the sample. The J gene is TRBJ2-5, the V gene TRBV9; 7 bases align to TRBD1. With V trimmed by 2 bases and J by 2 bases, 0 bases remained unmatched. The CDR3 is 13 residues long. Germline V gene lookup returns CDR1 SGDLS and CDR2 YYNGEE. The CDR3 DNA is TGTGCCAGCAGCGTGGGACAGCAAGAGACCCAGTACTTC. Its protein is CASSVGQQETQYF.

The genes are TRBV7-3 and TRBJ1-5, with a possible D match to TRBD1 (6 bases). V was trimmed by 5 bases and J by 6 bases, leaving 11 bases between them. The CDR3 is 13 amino acids. The germline V gene encodes CDR1 SGHTA and CDR2 FQGTGA. Here the CDR3 DNA reads TGTGCCAGCAGCCAAACAGGGACTCAGCCCCAGCATTTT. It encodes CASSQTGTQPQHF.

This clone occurred once. The J gene is TRBJ2-7, the V gene TRBV6-5; TRBD1 might be the D (6 bases). Trimming shortened V by 4 bases and J by 0 bases, and 10 bases separated the two germline ends. CDR1 and CDR2 (germline): MNHEY, SVGAGI. This CDR3 has 14 amino acids. The CDR3 bases are TGTGCCAGCAGTTTCCGGGACAACTCCTACGAGCAGTACTTC. Protein sequence: CASSFRDNSYEQYF.

The chain recombines TRBV29-1 with TRBJ2-5; D is undetermined. V was clipped by 0 bases and J by 2 bases, with 4 bases between them. CDR3 size: 12 residues. Germline V gives CDR1 SQVTM, CDR2 ANQGSEA. In DNA form, the CDR3 reads TGCAGCGTTGAAGAAATACAAGAGACCCAGTACTTC. Its translation is CSVEEIQETQYF.

J is TRBJ1-1 and V is TRBV7-6; D perhaps matches TRBD1 (5 bases). The CDR3 is 11 residues long. Germline V gives CDR1 SGHVS, CDR2 FNYEAQ. V shed 2 bases and J shed 12 bases, with 10 bases lying between them. The CDR3 nucleotides read TGTGCCAGCAGCTTACAGGGCTCGTCTTTCTTT. This sequence encodes CASSLQGSSFF.

V usage is TRBV7-6 and J usage is TRBJ2-7; 12 nucleotides agree with TRBD1. This CDR3 is 15 amino acids long. Germline-derived CDR1 and CDR2 are SGHVS and FNYEAQ. Trimming removed 6 bases from V and 7 bases from J; junction bases left unmatched: 10. The CDR3 loop reads CASRRTGTGGGEQYF. The CDR3 nucleotides are TGTGCCAGCAGACGCACCGGGACAGGGGGCGGTGAGCAGTACTTC.

This clone was seen a single time. The chain couples TRBV5-6 to TRBJ1-2; 9 nucleotides line up with TRBD1. CDR1 SGHDT and CDR2 YYEEEE come from the germline V gene. The CDR3 spans 15 residues. Unmatched junction bases numbered 7, after V lost 2 bases and J lost 5 bases. The CDR3, as DNA: TGTGCCAGCAGCTTAAGACAGGGGGTAGGGTATGGCTACACCTTC. It yields the protein CASSLRQGVGYGYTF.

This chain links TRBV15 with TRBJ2-5; 15 bases map to TRBD2. V was pared by 0 bases and J by 8 bases, with 13 bases of the junction left unmatched. Germline V gene sequence: CDR1 LNHNV, CDR2 YYDKDF (reference sequence). The CDR3 is made up of 19 amino acids. CDR3 amino acids: CATSRDPGTSGGRLRTQYF. The CDR3 DNA is TGTGCCACCAGCAGAGACCCCGGGACTAGCGGGGGGCGCTTACGAACCCAGTACTTC.

This chain joins TRBV18 and TRBJ2-7, with a tentative D call TRBD2 (6 bases). Trimming shortened V by 3 bases and J by 3 bases, and 6 bases separated the two germline ends. This CDR3 has 12 amino acids. Per germline, CDR1 KGHSH and CDR2 LQKENI. CDR3 region: CASSPEGYEQYF. DNA for the CDR3: TGTGCCAGCTCACCGGAGGGCTACGAGCAGTACTTC.

This chain links TRBV7-9 with TRBJ1-2; possibly TRBD1 for D (6 bases). There are 14 residues in the CDR3. V was shortened by 1 base and J by 8 bases, with 14 bases between the two germline ends. Germline V gives CDR1 SEHNR, CDR2 FQNEAQ (reference sequence). This CDR3 reads CASSLGQGTGGYTF. CDR3 DNA sequence: TGTGCCAGCAGCTTAGGTCAGGGGACGGGAGGCTACACCTTC.

This sequence joins TRBV18 and TRBJ1-6; TRBD1 matches 8 bases. This CDR3 is built from 14 residues. Germline V lookup: CDR1 KGHSH, CDR2 LQKENI. The junction had 1 base not matched to a gene; V was cut back by 4 bases and J by 5 bases. The CDR3 sequence is CASSLDRDNSPLHF. The CDR3 region has the DNA TGTGCCAGCTCACTGGACAGGGATAATTCACCCCTCCACTTT.

This clone has a single count. This chain connects TRBV3-1 (or the pseudogene TRBV3-2) to TRBJ1-5; D is unclear. The CDR3 consists of 15 residues. V lost 3 bases and J 2 bases, leaving 11 bases between the germline ends. Germline CDR1 is LGHDT and CDR2 is YNNKEL (reference sequence). CDR3 residues: CASSHGFLGNQPQHF. The CDR3 DNA reads TGTGCCAGCAGCCACGGGTTCTTGGGCAATCAGCCCCAGCATTTT.

The chain is built from TRBV6-4 and TRBJ2-1, with D possibly matching TRBD2 (5 bases). The CDR3 has 16 amino acids. CDR1 MRHNA and CDR2 SNTAGT come from the germline V gene. Trimming left V 9 bases short and J 2 bases short, with 20 bases between. Here the CDR3 reads CASQLSAEVAYNEQFF. Written as DNA, the CDR3 is TGTGCCAGTCAACTCAGCGCGGAGGTAGCCTACAATGAGCAGTTCTTC.

The chain links TRBV6-1 to TRBJ2-1; 8 bases fit TRBD2. Germline loops: CDR1 MNHNS, CDR2 SASEGT. The V segment lost 2 bases and the J segment 16 bases; nucleotides outside the gene matches: 10. The CDR3 spans 13 residues. The chain's CDR3 is CASSEHGSGVHFF. DNA for the CDR3: TGTGCCAGCAGTGAACATGGTAGCGGGGTCCATTTCTTC.

The chain's CDR3 is CASSAGVTETQYF. The CDR3 region has the DNA TGTGCCAGCAGCGCGGGGGTCACAGAGACCCAGTACTTC. The V gene is TRBV5-4, the J gene TRBJ2-5; 7 nucleotides match TRBD2. The CDR3 runs 13 residues. V trimming: 4 bases; J trimming: 4 bases; junction bases outside the gene matches: 4. Germline V lookup: CDR1 SGHNT, CDR2 YYREEE (reference sequence).

The chain recombines TRBV2 with TRBJ2-3; D uncertain. V lost 6 bases, J lost 3 bases, and 4 bases lay in between. Germline assignment: CDR1 SNHLY and CDR2 FYNNEI. There are 11 residues in the CDR3. The CDR3 here is CASSRTDTQYF. CDR3 bases: TGTGCCAGCAGCAGGACAGATACGCAGTATTTT.

The chain is built from TRBV12-3 or TRBV12-4 and TRBJ2-3, with D possibly matching TRBD2 (6 bases). Deletions cut 3 bases from V and 8 bases from J, with 12 bases between. The CDR3 sequence is 13 residues long. CDR3 DNA sequence: TGTGCCAGCAGTTTTCAGCCCGGGAGTACGCAGTATTTT. This translates into CASSFQPGSTQYF.

This clone has a single count. The chain has TRBV5-5 and TRBJ2-5; maybe TRBD1 (6 bases). The ends were cut back, 4 bases at V and 2 bases at J, with 18 bases in the middle. Germline values: CDR1 SGHKS, CDR2 YYEKEE (reference sequence). This CDR3 region has 16 residues. CDR3: CASSERTVVGQETQYF. The CDR3 nucleotides read TGTGCCAGCAGCGAGAGGACAGTCGTCGGTCAAGAGACCCAGTACTTC.

The J gene is TRBJ1-2, the V gene TRBV24-1, with D possibly being TRBD1 (5 bases). This CDR3 is built from 12 residues. From germline, CDR1 is KGHDR and CDR2 SFDVKD. V was shortened by 5 bases and J by 4 bases, with 7 bases between the two germline ends. The CDR3 sequence is CATSATGYGYTF. CDR3 DNA: TGTGCCACCAGTGCCACAGGCTATGGCTACACCTTC.